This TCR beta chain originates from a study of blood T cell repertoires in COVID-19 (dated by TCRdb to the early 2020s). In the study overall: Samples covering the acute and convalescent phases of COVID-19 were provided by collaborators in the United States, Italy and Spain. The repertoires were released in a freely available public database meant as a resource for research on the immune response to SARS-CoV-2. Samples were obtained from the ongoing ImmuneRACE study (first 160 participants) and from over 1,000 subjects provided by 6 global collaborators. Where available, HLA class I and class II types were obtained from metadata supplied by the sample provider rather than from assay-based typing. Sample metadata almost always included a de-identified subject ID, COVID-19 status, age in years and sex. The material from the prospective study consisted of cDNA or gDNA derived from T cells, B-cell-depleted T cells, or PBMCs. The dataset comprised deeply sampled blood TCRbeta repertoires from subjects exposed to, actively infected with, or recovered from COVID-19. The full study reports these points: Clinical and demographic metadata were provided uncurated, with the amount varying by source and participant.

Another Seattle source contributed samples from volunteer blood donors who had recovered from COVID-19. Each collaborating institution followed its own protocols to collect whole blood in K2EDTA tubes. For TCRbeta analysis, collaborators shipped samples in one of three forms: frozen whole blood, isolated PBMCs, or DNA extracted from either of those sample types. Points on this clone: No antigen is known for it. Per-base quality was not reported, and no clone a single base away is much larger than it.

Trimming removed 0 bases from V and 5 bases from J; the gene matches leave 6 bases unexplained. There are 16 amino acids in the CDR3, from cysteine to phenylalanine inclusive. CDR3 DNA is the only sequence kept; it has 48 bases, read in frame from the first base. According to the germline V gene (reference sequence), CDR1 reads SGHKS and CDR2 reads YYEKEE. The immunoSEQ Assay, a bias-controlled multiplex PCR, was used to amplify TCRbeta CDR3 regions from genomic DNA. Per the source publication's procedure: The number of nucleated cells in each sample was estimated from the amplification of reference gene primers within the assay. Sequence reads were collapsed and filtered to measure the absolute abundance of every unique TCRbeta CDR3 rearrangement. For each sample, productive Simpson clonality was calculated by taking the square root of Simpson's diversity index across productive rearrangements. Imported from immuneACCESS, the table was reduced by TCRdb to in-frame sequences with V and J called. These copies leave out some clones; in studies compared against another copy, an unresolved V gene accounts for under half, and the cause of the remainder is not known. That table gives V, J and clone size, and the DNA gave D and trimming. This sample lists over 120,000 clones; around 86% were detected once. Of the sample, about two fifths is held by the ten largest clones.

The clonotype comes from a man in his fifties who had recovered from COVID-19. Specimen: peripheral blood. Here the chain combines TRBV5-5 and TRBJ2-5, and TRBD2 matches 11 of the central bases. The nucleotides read TGTGCCAGCAGCTTGGGGCTAGCGGGGGGTGGCGAGACCCAGTACTTC. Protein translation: CASSLGLAGGGETQYF.